The text below deals with one T cell receptor (beta chain). The target antigen is unknown. These data come from a study of radiotherapy plus CTLA-4 blockade in lung cancer. Background on the study: Objective responses occurred in about 17% of patients; around 31% had disease control.

Method: immunoSEQ multiplex PCR; TCRdb's copy keeps in-frame clones and lacks some. The data contain 45,000 or so clones, around 69% of them singletons. Germline V gene sequence: CDR1 SNHLY, CDR2 FYNNEI. V dropped 7 bases and J dropped 6; count of bases not matched to a gene: 7. The CDR3 is 15 amino acids. Broader study findings: In blood, tumor-derived TCR clones expanded after radiotherapy plus ipilimumab.

This chain joins TRBV2 and TRBJ1-4; 11 positions match TRBD1. This receptor was taken from a human donor with non-small cell lung cancer who had stable disease on radiotherapy plus ipilimumab. The material was peripheral blood, obtained from a patient treated with radiotherapy plus ipilimumab. The CDR3 sequence is CASTIGTGGYEKLFF. The CDR3 DNA sequence: TGTGCCAGCACTATAGGGACAGGGGGATATGAAAAACTGTTTTTT.